This TCR beta chain is from a study of blood T cell repertoires in COVID-19. Study in general: The United States, Italy and Spain provided the acute and convalescent COVID-19 samples.

TCRdb's table, derived via immunoSEQ multiplex PCR, lists solely in-frame clones and lacks some. This table holds approximately 150,000 clones, around 87% found once. This CDR3 comprises 16 residues. With 4 bases clipped from V and 6 bases from J, the junction kept 11 bases outside the gene matches. From germline, CDR1 is KGHDR and CDR2 SFDVKD. What was sequenced was peripheral blood. J is TRBJ2-1 and V is TRBV24-1; 7 bases match TRBD1. This receptor was identified in a woman aged 80 or over with COVID-19, enrolled during active disease. The CDR3 reads CATSDLAGTARNEQFF. CDR3 sequence (DNA): TGTGCCACCAGTGACCTTGCCGGGACAGCACGCAATGAGCAGTTCTTC.